The clone carrying this TCR beta chain has only a few counts. Its specificity is unknown. Unsorted libraries were prepared from 2 million PBMCs held at -80 C. The CDR3 has 14 residues. Trimming removed 2 bases at V and 5 bases at J, with 11 bases between. The germline V gene encodes CDR1 SSHAT and CDR2 FNYEAQ (reference sequence). These data come from a study of neurological immune-mediated disorders. It was by 5'RACE with 10-nucleotide random UMIs that the cDNA was made. Each CDR3 protein is one row after TCRdb ran MiXCR on the 5' RACE reads. Of 55,000 to 60,000 distinct CDR3 sequences listed, under 4.5% are singletons. Study-level findings and limits: Sharing of CDR3 amino acid sequences among expanded clones across subjects was absent, suggesting private repertoires in all groups. One related-CDR3 cluster, which may be a signature, held the repertoires of 18 of 34 multiple sclerosis patients after phylogenetic grouping.

The chain employs TRBV7-7 and TRBJ2-3; D not resolved. Sequenced: PBMCs. This clonotype originated in a woman in her 30s with multiple sclerosis. CDR3 DNA sequence: TGTGCCAGCAGCTTAAACAGTCAGCTAGATACGCAGTATTTT. The encoded protein is CASSLNSQLDTQYF. The complete variable domain, with remaining parts taken from reference TRBV7-7 and TRBJ2-3, reads GAGVSQSPRYKVTKRGQDVTLRCDPISSHATLYWYQQALGQGPEFLTYFNYEAQPDKSGLPSDRFSAERPEGSISTLTIQRTEQRDSAMYRCASSLNSQLDTQYFGPGTRLTVL.